In this sample, the clone carrying this T cell receptor beta chain turned up many times. Unique molecular identifiers featured in how the TCRbeta library was prepared. TCRdb itself ran the PCR reads through MiXCR, one entry per CDR3 protein. The repertoire consists of around 240,000 distinct CDR3 sequences, with approximately 9.8% occurring once and the leading ten covering around 5%. This entry belongs to a study of T-cell reconstitution after alpha-beta-depleted transplantation in children. Germline V gene sequence: CDR1 MNHEY, CDR2 SVGEGT. The CDR3 runs 14 residues. V was shortened by 6 bases and J by 4 bases, with 14 bases between the two germline ends.

The chain carries TRBV6-2 or TRBV6-3 and TRBJ2-3; either TRBD1 or TRBD2 may supply D (5 bases each). Source: PBMCs from the stem cell graft donor, taken from the stem cell graft. This receptor was taken from a human donor who donated a stem cell graft to a child with SCID. The CDR3 sequence: CASRPGRRSDTQYF. In nucleotides, the CDR3 is TGTGCCAGCAGGCCGGGGCGCCGATCAGATACGCAGTATTTT.